This TCR beta chain emerged from a study of resident and recirculating memory T cells in vitiligo. Study information: Shave-biopsy epidermis from lesional and nonlesional skin was sequenced alongside PBMCs. Genomic DNA was extracted from whole homogenized samples, with no cell sorting.

Clones were read by immunoSEQ multiplex PCR, and TCRdb kept only the in-frame ones, dropping some. The sample gives about 76,000 clones, about 91% of which show up once; approximately 5.4% is in the top ten. V lost 5 bases, J lost 5 bases, and 3 bases stayed unmatched. This CDR3 has 13 amino acids. Looked up from germline, CDR1 is ENHRY and CDR2 is SYGVKD. The chain uses TRBV10-3 and TRBJ2-7; 10 bases match TRBD1. Sequences were obtained from blood. This TCR was sampled from a male donor with vitiligo. CDR3 sequence (DNA): TGTGCCATCAGTTTGACAGGGGGCGACGAGCAGTACTTC. As protein: CAISLTGGDEQYF.